Listed here are 30 T cell receptor beta chains from one sample, sequenced in a study of blood T cell repertoires in COVID-19. Only in-frame clones appear in the TCRdb table, and some are missing; sequencing was by immunoSEQ multiplex PCR. The sample has hundreds of thousands of clones; more than 75% are singletons. The sample consisted of peripheral blood. The receptor set was obtained from a woman in her fifties or sixties with COVID-19, enrolled during active disease.

CDR3 sequence: CASSLAIGGSGELFF. The CDR3 DNA reads TGTGCCAGCAGCTTGGCTATCGGAGGGTCCGGGGAGCTGTTTTTT. The chain has TRBV5-5 and TRBJ2-2; D may be TRBD2 (6 bases). Trimming pared 0 bases from V and 6 bases from J, leaving 12 bases between. From germline, CDR1 is SGHKS and CDR2 YYEKEE (reference sequence). The CDR3 has 15 amino acids.

The chain combines TRBV18 with TRBJ1-2; TRBD1 matches 12 bases. In germline, CDR1 is KGHSH, CDR2 LQKENI. Germline trimming cut 1 base from V and 2 bases from J; bases unmatched to any gene: 8. This CDR3 comprises 18 residues. The CDR3 DNA reads TGTGCCAGCTCACCACTGAGCCGGGACAGGGGGCCAAACTATGGCTACACCTTC. Protein sequence: CASSPLSRDRGPNYGYTF.

This sequence joins TRBV5-1 and TRBJ2-3, with TRBD2 matching 10 bases. This CDR3 is 15 amino acids long. V shed 2 bases, J shed 6 bases, and the junction held 6 bases outside the gene matches. Germline lookup yields CDR1 SGHRS and CDR2 YFSETQ. The CDR3 DNA sequence: TGCGCCAGCAGCTTACTAGCGGGACAGGAGGATACGCAGTATTTT. Its protein is CASSLLAGQEDTQYF.

The V gene is TRBV9, the J gene TRBJ1-1, with D possibly TRBD1 on 5 matching bases. This CDR3 region has 16 residues. Trimming took 4 bases from V and 1 from J, leaving 17 bases between them. Germline CDR1 is SGDLS and CDR2 is YYNGEE. The chain's CDR3 is CASSPEWGLPNTEAFF. The CDR3 bases are TGTGCCAGCAGCCCTGAGTGGGGACTTCCGAACACTGAAGCTTTCTTT.

The chain links TRBV27 to TRBJ1-4; TRBD1 is a possible D gene (6 bases). The CDR3 contains 14 residues. The germline V and J ends were trimmed by 2 bases and 2 bases, with 6 bases remaining between them. Germline V gene lookup returns CDR1 MNHEY and CDR2 SMNVEV (reference sequence). The CDR3, as DNA: TGTGCCAGCAGTTTACAGGGGACTAATGAAAAACTGTTTTTT. It encodes CASSLQGTNEKLFF. Looking up the rest from reference TRBV27 and TRBJ1-4 gives the full variable domain: EAQVTQNPRYLITVTGKKLTVTCSQNMNHEYMSWYRQDPGLGLRQIYYSMNVEVTDKGDVPEGYKVSRKEKRNFPLILESPSPNQTSLYFCASSLQGTNEKLFFGSGTQLSVL.

Here the CDR3 DNA reads TGTGCCAGCAGCTCGCAGGGAAGAGAAGAGACCCAGTACTTC. As protein: CASSSQGREETQYF. The rearrangement links TRBV5-4 to TRBJ2-5, with D perhaps TRBD1 (5 bases). Germline V gene sequence: CDR1 SGHNT, CDR2 YYREEE (reference sequence). CDR3 size: 14 residues. The V and J ends lost 3 bases and 3 bases respectively, with 12 bases between them.

The V gene is TRBV9, the J gene TRBJ2-5; 9 bases are shared with TRBD1. J was trimmed by 5 bases and V by 7 bases; bases with no gene match: 9. CDR1 is SGDLS and CDR2 is YYNGEE in the germline V gene. This CDR3 region has 14 residues. CDR3: CASGQQGAWETQYF. The CDR3 DNA follows: TGTGCCAGCGGTCAACAGGGGGCCTGGGAGACCCAGTACTTC.

This sequence joins TRBV3-1 (or the pseudogene TRBV3-2) and TRBJ1-2; the D is unclear. With 5 bases removed from V and 2 bases from J, the gap between germline ends came to 15 bases. Germline assignment: CDR1 LGHDT and CDR2 YNNKEL (reference sequence). CDR3 length: 15 residues. The CDR3 region has the DNA TGTGCCAGCAGCGGACCCGGACGGGGAAACTATGGCTACACCTTC. Translation gives CASSGPGRGNYGYTF.

A few counts support this clone. The chain is built from TRBV27 and TRBJ1-1; D is unresolved. The ends were cut back, 4 bases at V and 4 bases at J, with 13 bases in the middle. Germline assignment: CDR1 MNHEY and CDR2 SMNVEV (reference sequence). This CDR3 is built from 14 residues. CDR3 sequence: CASSWQVQSTEAFF. For the CDR3, the DNA is TGTGCCAGCAGTTGGCAGGTTCAGAGCACTGAAGCTTTCTTT.

The gene calls are TRBV5-1 and TRBJ2-7; 8 nucleotides agree with TRBD2. Losses at the gene ends were 4 bases for V and 7 bases for J; bases not matched to a gene: 4. Germline loops: CDR1 SGHRS, CDR2 YFSETQ. The CDR3 is made up of 12 amino acids. CDR3: CASSASGWEQYF. In DNA form, the CDR3 reads TGCGCCAGCAGCGCTAGCGGGTGGGAGCAGTACTTC.

The chain is built from TRBV28 and TRBJ2-5, with D hard to call. CDR1 is MDHEN, CDR2 SYDVKM, per germline. The V gene lost 4 bases and the J gene lost 2 bases, with 14 bases spanning the gap. The CDR3 spans 15 residues. The CDR3 coding sequence is TGTGCCAGCAGTTCCGGCTCGACAAGACAAGAGACCCAGTACTTC. As protein: CASSSGSTRQETQYF.

This chain uses TRBV6-5 with TRBJ2-2; a possible D gene is TRBD1 (6 bases). V was clipped by 6 bases and J by 4 bases, with 15 bases between them. The length of the CDR3 is 15 residues. CDR1 and CDR2 from the germline V gene are MNHEY and SVGAGI. The CDR3 loop reads CASRPTPGATGELFF. DNA of the CDR3: TGTGCCAGCAGACCAACCCCAGGGGCCACCGGGGAGCTGTTTTTT.

The gene calls are TRBV7-3 and TRBJ1-6, with D unclear. The CDR3 has 14 amino acids. Germline V lookup: CDR1 SGHTA, CDR2 FQGTGA. The V end was cut by 5 bases, the J end by 0 bases, with 5 bases between. This CDR3 reads CASSPGSYNSPLHF. In DNA form, the CDR3 reads TGTGCCAGCAGCCCAGGCTCCTATAATTCACCCCTCCACTTT.

V usage is TRBV5-1 and J usage is TRBJ1-2; 7 nucleotides agree with TRBD1. The CDR3 spans 13 residues. V lost 4 bases, J lost 8 bases, and 8 bases stayed unmatched. CDR1 SGHRS and CDR2 YFSETQ come from the germline V gene. The CDR3 loop reads CASSAGQEYGYTF. The CDR3 region has the DNA TGCGCCAGCAGCGCAGGACAGGAGTACGGCTACACCTTC.

This chain joins TRBV6-5 and TRBJ1-2; the D is unclear. V was clipped by 0 bases and J by 8 bases, with 10 bases between them. CDR1 is MNHEY and CDR2 is SVGAGI in the germline V gene. The CDR3 totals 13 residues. CDR3 residues: CASSYSTLGGYTF. DNA for the CDR3: TGTGCCAGCAGTTACTCGACCTTGGGCGGCTACACCTTC.

The table lists this clone with a few counts. The chain recombines TRBV6-1 with TRBJ1-5; D is perhaps TRBD1 (6 bases). V lost 4 bases, J lost 5 bases, and 24 bases lay in between. The germline V gene encodes CDR1 MNHNS and CDR2 SASEGT. The CDR3 covers 18 residues. CDR3 loop: CASSAGTLRQYTHQPQHF. The CDR3 region has the DNA TGTGCCAGCAGTGCGGGGACACTGAGGCAGTACACCCATCAGCCCCAGCATTTT.

This rearrangement joins TRBV7-2 to TRBJ1-2; no definite D call. This CDR3 has 12 amino acids. V lost 3 bases and J 4 bases, leaving 6 bases between the germline ends. Germline CDR1 is SGHTA and CDR2 is FQGNSA. Here the CDR3 DNA reads TGTGCCAGCAGCTTGGTCGGCTATGGCTACACCTTC. Protein product: CASSLVGYGYTF.

The chain links TRBV19 to TRBJ2-7, with D tentatively TRBD1 (6 bases). This CDR3 has 14 amino acids. V was pared by 1 base and J by 3 bases, with 10 bases between. Germline V CDR1 and CDR2: LNHDA, SQIVND (reference sequence). The CDR3 region is CASSIAQDSYEQYF. CDR3 coding DNA: TGTGCCAGTAGTATAGCTCAGGACAGCTACGAGCAGTACTTC.

The chain links TRBV15 to TRBJ1-1; no clear D gene. Germline V lookup: CDR1 LNHNV, CDR2 YYDKDF (reference sequence). The CDR3 has 13 residues. Trimming removed 0 bases from V and 4 bases from J, with 6 bases in between. The CDR3 protein is CATSRDFSTEAFF. The DNA of the CDR3 is TGTGCCACCAGCAGAGATTTCAGCACTGAAGCTTTCTTT.

The gene calls are TRBV5-4 and TRBJ1-1; TRBD1 matches at 7 bases. This CDR3 spans 14 amino acids. Germline assignment: CDR1 SGHNT and CDR2 YYREEE (reference sequence). J gave up 1 base and V 6 bases, and 6 bases lay outside the gene matches. For the CDR3, the DNA is TGTGCCAGCAAAACCGGGACAGAGAACACTGAAGCTTTCTTT. This gives the protein CASKTGTENTEAFF. The variable domain in full, with the rest retrieved from reference TRBV5-4 and TRBJ1-1, is ETGVTQSPTHLIKTRGQQVTLRCSSQSGHNTVSWYQQALGQGPQFIFQYYREEENGRGNFPPRFSGLQFPNYSSELNVNALELDDSALYLCASKTGTENTEAFFGQGTRLTVV.

The chain recombines TRBV9 with TRBJ1-2; the D gene is possibly TRBD1 (5 bases). Germline values: CDR1 SGDLS, CDR2 YYNGEE. V lost 6 bases, J lost 3 bases, and 12 bases lay in between. The CDR3 is 13 amino acids. CDR3 residues: CASTGGDYYGYTF. The CDR3 nucleotides are TGTGCCAGCACCGGGGGGGATTACTATGGCTACACCTTC.

The rearrangement uses TRBV28 and TRBJ1-1, with 9 bases identical to TRBD1. V was clipped by 5 bases and J by 4 bases; unmatched bases: 5. CDR3 length: 14 residues. Germline assignment: CDR1 MDHEN and CDR2 SYDVKM. CDR3 region: CASSTGGAATEAFF. The CDR3 bases are TGTGCCAGCAGTACAGGGGGCGCGGCCACTGAAGCTTTCTTT. The variable domain in full, with the rest retrieved from reference TRBV28 and TRBJ1-1, is DVKVTQSSRYLVKRTGEKVFLECVQDMDHENMFWYRQDPGLGLRLIYFSYDVKMKEKGDIPEGYSVSREKKERFSLILESASTNQTSMYLCASSTGGAATEAFFGQGTRLTVV.

The rearrangement joins TRBV27 to TRBJ2-2; D perhaps matches TRBD2 (5 bases). Germline V gives CDR1 MNHEY, CDR2 SMNVEV (reference sequence). V was cut by 4 bases and J by 3 bases, with 12 bases left in between. CDR3 size: 15 residues. The CDR3 DNA follows: TGTGCCAGCAGTTACGACTGGGGAGACACCGGGGAGCTGTTTTTT. Translating gives CASSYDWGDTGELFF.

This chain links TRBV5-6 with TRBJ1-3, with unresolved D. Germline V gene lookup returns CDR1 SGHDT and CDR2 YYEEEE. The length of the CDR3 is 15 residues. The V gene lost 1 base and the J gene lost 4 bases, with 12 bases spanning the gap. The chain's CDR3 is CASSLWRVAGNTIYF. In DNA, the CDR3 is TGTGCCAGCAGCTTGTGGAGGGTAGCAGGAAACACCATATATTTT.

The chain is built from TRBV2 and TRBJ1-4; weak D call: TRBD1 (5 bases). The V and J ends lost 1 base and 8 bases respectively, with 17 bases between them. CDR3 length: 16 amino acids. CDR1 is SNHLY and CDR2 is FYNNEI in the germline V gene. The CDR3 region is CASSEGGGGSSEKLFF. CDR3 in DNA: TGTGCCAGCAGTGAAGGGGGGGGAGGGTCCTCCGAAAAACTGTTTTTT.

This clone came up once. This chain uses TRBV6-5 with TRBJ1-1; D unclear. The CDR3 runs 13 residues. V was trimmed by 0 bases and J by 5 bases, leaving 7 bases between them. Looked up from germline, CDR1 is MNHEY and CDR2 is SVGAGI. The CDR3 nucleotides are TGTGCCAGCAGTTACTCGGCCTGGACTGAAGCTTTCTTT. Translating it yields CASSYSAWTEAFF.

The rearrangement joins TRBV3-1 (or the pseudogene TRBV3-2) to TRBJ1-6, with 10 bases lining up with TRBD1. The germline V gene encodes CDR1 LGHDT and CDR2 YNNKEL (reference sequence). The CDR3 has 16 residues. Trimming took 1 base from V and 10 from J; bases not matched to a gene: 7. CDR3: CASSQGRDRGPSPLHF. In DNA, the CDR3 is TGTGCCAGCAGCCAAGGGCGGGACAGGGGACCATCACCCCTCCACTTT.

The rearrangement links TRBV19 to TRBJ1-2; 9 bases agree with TRBD1. Trimming cost V 6 bases and J 7 bases; bases outside gene matches: 6. The CDR3 spans 13 residues. CDR1 and CDR2 from the germline V gene are LNHDA and SQIVND (reference sequence). The CDR3 DNA reads as TGTGCCAGTAGCACTGGGACAGGGTCTGGCTACACCTTC. Translating gives CASSTGTGSGYTF.

The chain links TRBV18 to TRBJ2-4; D is possibly TRBD1 (7 bases). The CDR3 is made up of 13 amino acids. The germline gives CDR1 KGHSH, CDR2 LQKENI. V was cut by 8 bases and J by 7 bases, with 15 bases left in between. The CDR3 reads CASQETGRNIQYF. CDR3 DNA: TGTGCCAGCCAGGAGACAGGGAGGAACATTCAGTACTTC.

The chain joins TRBV5-8 to TRBJ2-7; 7 positions agree with TRBD1. With V trimmed by 0 bases and J by 3 bases, 6 bases remained unmatched. The CDR3 runs to 15 residues. CDR1 SGHTS and CDR2 YDEGEE come from the germline V gene. CDR3 sequence reads: CASSLGQGMSYEQYF. The CDR3, as DNA: TGTGCCAGCAGCTTGGGACAGGGCATGAGCTACGAGCAGTACTTC.